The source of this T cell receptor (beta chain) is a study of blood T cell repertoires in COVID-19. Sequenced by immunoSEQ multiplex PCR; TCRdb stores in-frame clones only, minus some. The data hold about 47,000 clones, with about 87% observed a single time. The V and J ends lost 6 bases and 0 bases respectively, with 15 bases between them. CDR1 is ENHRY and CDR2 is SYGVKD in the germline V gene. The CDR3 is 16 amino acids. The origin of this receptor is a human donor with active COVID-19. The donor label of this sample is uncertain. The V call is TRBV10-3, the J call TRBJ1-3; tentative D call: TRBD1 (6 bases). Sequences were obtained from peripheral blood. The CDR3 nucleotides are TGTGCCATCAGCACAGGGAGAGGGGGCTCTGGAAACACCATATATTTT. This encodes CAISTGRGGSGNTIYF.